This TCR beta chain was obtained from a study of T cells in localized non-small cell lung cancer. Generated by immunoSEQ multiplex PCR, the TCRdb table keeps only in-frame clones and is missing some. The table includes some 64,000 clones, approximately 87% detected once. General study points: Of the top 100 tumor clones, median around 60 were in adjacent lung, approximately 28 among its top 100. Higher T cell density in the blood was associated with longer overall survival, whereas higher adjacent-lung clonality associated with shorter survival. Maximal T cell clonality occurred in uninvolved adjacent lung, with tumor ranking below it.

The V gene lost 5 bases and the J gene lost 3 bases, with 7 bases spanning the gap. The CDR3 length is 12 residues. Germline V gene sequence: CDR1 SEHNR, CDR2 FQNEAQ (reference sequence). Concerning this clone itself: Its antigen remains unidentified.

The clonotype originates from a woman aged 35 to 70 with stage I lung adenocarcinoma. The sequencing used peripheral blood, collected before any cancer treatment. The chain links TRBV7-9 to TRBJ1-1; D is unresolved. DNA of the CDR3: TGTGCCAGCAGCCATCGGGACACTGAAGCTTTCTTT. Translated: CASSHRDTEAFF.